The next 15 T cell receptor beta chains were all read from a single sample in a study of cytomegalovirus exposure and HLA in healthy donors. Clones were sequenced by immunoSEQ multiplex PCR, and TCRdb holds only the in-frame ones, with some missing. The sample yields approximately 65,000 clones, nearly 96% seen once. The sequencing sample was made of PBMCs. The receptors stem from a woman under 30 in good health and CMV-seropositive.

The chain combines TRBV10-3 with TRBJ2-1; 13 bases match TRBD2. The CDR3 sequence is 16 residues long. The germline CDR1 and CDR2 sequences are ENHRY and SYGVKD. Unmatched junction bases numbered 11, after V lost 10 bases and J lost 5 bases. The CDR3 bases are TGTGCCACGGGCGGGACTAGCGGGATTGGGGACAATGAGCAGTTCTTC. Translated, it gives CATGGTSGIGDNEQFF.

V is TRBV30 and J is TRBJ2-1; 10 nucleotides align to TRBD2. The germline gives CDR1 GTSNPN, CDR2 SVGIG (reference sequence). Unmatched junction bases numbered 15, after V lost 4 bases and J lost 9 bases. The length of the CDR3 is 16 residues. The CDR3 spells CAWTAFPSGRAGEQFF. The CDR3 DNA follows: TGTGCCTGGACCGCCTTCCCCAGCGGGAGGGCAGGTGAGCAGTTCTTC.

DNA of the CDR3: TGTGCCAGCAGCCAAGATGTTACAGGGACTAAATACAATGAGCAGTTCTTC. Residues: CASSQDVTGTKYNEQFF. This rearrangement joins TRBV4-2 to TRBJ2-1; D may be TRBD2 (7 bases). V was cut by 0 bases and J by 4 bases, with 16 bases left in between. Germline V gives CDR1 LGHNA, CDR2 YNFKEQ. This CDR3 has 17 amino acids.

This clone occurred once. The rearrangement links TRBV28 to TRBJ1-5, with 9 nucleotides matching TRBD1. The CDR3 is made up of 14 amino acids. The V segment lost 7 bases and the J segment 6 bases; nucleotides outside the gene matches: 7. CDR1 and CDR2 from the germline V gene are MDHEN and SYDVKM. CDR3 in amino acids: CASTDTGGGQPQHF. The CDR3 coding sequence is TGTGCCAGCACCGACACAGGGGGCGGTCAGCCCCAGCATTTT.

This clone was picked up one time. The chain combines TRBV5-1 with TRBJ1-4; no clear D gene. The CDR3 has 13 residues. Germline loops: CDR1 SGHRS, CDR2 YFSETQ. V gave up 5 bases and J gave up 7 bases, with 12 bases separating them. CDR3 nucleotides: TGCGCCAGCAGGAGGGATGGGAGTGAAAAACTGTTTTTT. Its protein is CASRRDGSEKLFF.

This clone has just one count. This rearrangement joins TRBV28 to TRBJ2-7; 7 nucleotides align to TRBD2. The germline gives CDR1 MDHEN, CDR2 SYDVKM. The CDR3 has 15 amino acids. After removal of 6 bases from V and 3 bases from J, the junction contained 11 bases not matched to a gene. The CDR3 DNA is TGTGCCAGCAGCCGCTGGGGCGGGAGTCTCTACGAGCAGTACTTC. Its translation: CASSRWGGSLYEQYF.

CDR3 sequence (DNA): TGTGCCAGCAGCCTTATTGGGACTCCCGGGGAGCTGTTTTTT. It translates to CASSLIGTPGELFF. The rearrangement uses TRBV21-1 and TRBJ2-2; TRBD2 reflects the table's D call only, with no check against the DNA. TRBV21-1 is noted as a pseudogene. The CDR3 contains 14 residues.

The rearrangement links TRBV7-9 to TRBJ2-4, with TRBD1 matching over 10 bases. The CDR3 spans 17 residues. CDR1 and CDR2 from the germline V gene are SEHNR and FQNEAQ (reference sequence). The V and J ends lost 5 bases and 0 bases, in that order; junction bases with no gene match: 7. This CDR3 reads CASSPSGTGVAKNIQYF. CDR3 DNA: TGTGCCAGCAGCCCGAGTGGGACAGGGGTAGCCAAAAACATTCAGTACTTC.

V is TRBV7-9 and J is TRBJ2-7; D is possibly TRBD2 (5 bases). Germline CDR1 and CDR2: SEHNR and FQNEAQ (reference sequence). V was shortened by 1 base and J by 4 bases, with 11 bases between the two germline ends. This CDR3 has 14 amino acids. CDR3 region: CASSLGGSRYEQYF. CDR3 nucleotides: TGTGCCAGCAGCTTAGGAGGGAGTCGATACGAGCAGTACTTC.

The V gene is TRBV7-9, the J gene TRBJ2-7; possible D gene TRBD2, 6 bases. This CDR3 contains 13 residues. V was trimmed by 0 bases and J by 3 bases, leaving 6 bases between them. CDR1 is SEHNR and CDR2 is FQNEAQ in the germline V gene (reference sequence). For the CDR3, the DNA is TGTGCCAGCAGCTTAGCGGGAGGCTACGAGCAGTACTTC. As protein: CASSLAGGYEQYF.

The chain couples TRBV7-8 to TRBJ2-5, with 9 positions matching TRBD1. V lost 5 bases, J lost 2 bases, and 9 bases stayed unmatched. The V gene's germline CDR1 is SGHVS and CDR2 FQNEAQ. The CDR3 totals 16 residues. CDR3 amino acids: CASSPYRDRVQETQYF. CDR3 sequence (DNA): TGTGCCAGCAGCCCTTATAGGGACAGGGTACAAGAGACCCAGTACTTC.

This sequence joins TRBV19 and TRBJ2-2; 7 bases map to TRBD1. CDR1 is LNHDA and CDR2 is SQIVND in the germline V gene (reference sequence). The ends lost 2 bases at V and 1 base at J; junction bases unmatched: 1. This CDR3 is 15 amino acids long. Here the CDR3 reads CASSIRTGNTGELFF. The CDR3 DNA sequence: TGTGCCAGTAGTATAAGGACAGGGAACACCGGGGAGCTGTTTTTT.

The chain recombines TRBV28 with TRBJ2-1, with TRBD2 matching 8 bases. The CDR3 length is 16 residues. CDR1 is MDHEN, CDR2 SYDVKM, per germline. The V gene end was trimmed by 3 bases and the J gene end by 7 bases; junction bases not matched to a gene: 11. The CDR3 DNA sequence: TGTGCCAGCAGTTTGGTCCCTCCGGGACTAGGGAATGAGCAGTTCTTC. It yields the protein CASSLVPPGLGNEQFF.

The V and J genes are TRBV6-5 and TRBJ1-2; 7 bases map to TRBD1. Per germline, CDR1 MNHEY and CDR2 SVGAGI. V lost 6 bases and J lost 7; bases outside the gene matches: 5. CDR3 size: 12 residues. The CDR3 DNA sequence: TGTGCCAGCAGGCCCCGACAGGGTGGCTACACCTTC. This translates into CASRPRQGGYTF.

The chain recombines TRBV28 with TRBJ2-1, with 9 positions matching TRBD2. Trimming removed 6 bases from V and 0 bases from J; junction bases left unmatched: 6. This CDR3 is built from 16 residues. The germline gives CDR1 MDHEN, CDR2 SYDVKM. The chain's CDR3 is CASSPLAGSSYNEQFF. The DNA of the CDR3 is TGTGCCAGCAGCCCCCTAGCGGGAAGCTCCTACAATGAGCAGTTCTTC.